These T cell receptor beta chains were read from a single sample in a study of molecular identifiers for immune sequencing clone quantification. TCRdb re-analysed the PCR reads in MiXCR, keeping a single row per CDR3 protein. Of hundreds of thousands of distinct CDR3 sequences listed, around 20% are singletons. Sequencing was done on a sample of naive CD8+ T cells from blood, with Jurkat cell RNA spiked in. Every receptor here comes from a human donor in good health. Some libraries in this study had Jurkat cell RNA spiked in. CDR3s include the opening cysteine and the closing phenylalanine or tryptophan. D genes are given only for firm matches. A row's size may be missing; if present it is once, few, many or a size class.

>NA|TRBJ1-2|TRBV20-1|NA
TGCAGTGCTAGAGATCTAGGGGACACAGCTAACTATGGCTACACCTTC
CSARDLGDTANYGYTF
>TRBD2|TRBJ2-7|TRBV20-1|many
TGCAGGGCTGGCGAGCGGGAGTCCTACGAGCAGTACTTC
CRAGERESYEQYF
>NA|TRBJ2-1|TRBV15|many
TGTGCCACCGCCGGACCTACCACGAAGTACAATGAGCAGTTCTTC
CATAGPTTKYNEQFF
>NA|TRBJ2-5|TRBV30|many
TGTGCCTGGAGCCGAGGTTCGGGACAGTACTTC
CAWSRGSGQYF
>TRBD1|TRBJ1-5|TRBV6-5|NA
TGTGCCACCAGGACAGGGTTCTGGGGTCAGCCCCAGCATTTT
CATRTGFWGQPQHF
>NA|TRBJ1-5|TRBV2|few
TGTGCCAGCAGTGAAAAACAGCTCAATCAGCCCCAGCATTTT
CASSEKQLNQPQHF
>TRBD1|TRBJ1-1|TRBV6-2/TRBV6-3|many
TGTGCCAGCAGTCCGGCACAGGGGGTAGGTGAAGCTTTCTTT
CASSPAQGVGEAFF
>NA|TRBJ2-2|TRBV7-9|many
TGTGCCAGCAGCCTACCAACCCAGAGTACCGGGGAGCTGTTTTTT
CASSLPTQSTGELFF
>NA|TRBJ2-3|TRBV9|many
TGTGCCAGCGGGCCTCCCCCCTCCACAGATACGCAGTATTTT
CASGPPPSTDTQYF
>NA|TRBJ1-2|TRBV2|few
TGTGCCAGCAGTGATTCAGCGTTCTATGGCTACACCTTC
CASSDSAFYGYTF
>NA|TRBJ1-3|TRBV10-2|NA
TGCGCCAGCAGTGATACAGGGATCGTCTCTGGAAACACCATATATTTT
CASSDTGIVSGNTIYF
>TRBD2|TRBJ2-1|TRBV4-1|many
TGCGCCAGCAGCCAAACTAGGACTAGCGGGGGTTTCTTC
CASSQTRTSGGFF
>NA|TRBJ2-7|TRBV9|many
TGTGCCAGCAGCGTAAAGGTCGGGTCCTACGAGCAGTACTTC
CASSVKVGSYEQYF
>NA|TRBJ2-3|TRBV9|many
TGTGCCAGCAGCGTATTGTCCAGCACAGATACGCAGTATTTT
CASSVLSSTDTQYF
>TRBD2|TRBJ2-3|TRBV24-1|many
TGTGCCACCAGTGATTTGACTAGCGGGATTGCAGATACGCAGTATTTT
CATSDLTSGIADTQYF
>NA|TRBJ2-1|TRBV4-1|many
TGCGCCAGCAGCCAAGAGGGGGACGGGCTTGGTGAGCAGTTCTTC
CASSQEGDGLGEQFF
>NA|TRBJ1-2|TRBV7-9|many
TGTGCCAGCAGCTCGGACAGTCTTAACTATGGCTACACCTTC
CASSSDSLNYGYTF
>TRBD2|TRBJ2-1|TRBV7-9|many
TGTGCCAGCAGCCCAACTAGCGGGGGGGCGTTCGGTGAGCAGTTCTTC
CASSPTSGGAFGEQFF
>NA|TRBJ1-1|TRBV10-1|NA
TGCGCCAGCAGTGACGGAGGGAACACTGAAGCTTTCTTT
CASSDGGNTEAFF
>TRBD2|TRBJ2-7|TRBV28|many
TGTGCCAGCAGTTTAATCCCTCTCGGCGGGAGCGGCGAGCAGTACTTC
CASSLIPLGGSGEQYF
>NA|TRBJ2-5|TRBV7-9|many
TGTGCCAGCAGCTCCTTCGGACTGCCGACCCAGGAGACCCAGTACTTC
CASSSFGLPTQETQYF
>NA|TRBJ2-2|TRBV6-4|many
TGTGCCAGCAGTACATTAGCCACCGGGGAGCTGTTTTTT
CASSTLATGELFF
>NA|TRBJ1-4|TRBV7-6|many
TGTGCCAGCAGCCCCAATGGCTATGGCAGTCACGAAAAACTGTTTTTT
CASSPNGYGSHEKLFF
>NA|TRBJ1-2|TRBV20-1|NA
TGCAGTGCATTGGACAGACCCTATGGCTACACCTTC
CSALDRPYGYTF
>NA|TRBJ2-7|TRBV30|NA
TGTGCCTGGAGTTCAACAGGAACCGACGAGCAGTACTTC
CAWSSTGTDEQYF
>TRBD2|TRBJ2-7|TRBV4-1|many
TGCGCCAGCAGCCTTAGCGGGGGGCCCGAAGAGCAGTACTTC
CASSLSGGPEEQYF
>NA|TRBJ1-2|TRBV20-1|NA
TGCAGTGCTAGGGGAGCAGGGAACTATGGCTACACCTTC
CSARGAGNYGYTF
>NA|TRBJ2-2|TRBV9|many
TGTGCCAGCAGCGTTATTGAGACCGGGGAGCTGTTTTTT
CASSVIETGELFF
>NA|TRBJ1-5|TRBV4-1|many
TGCGCCAGCAGCCAAGATATGGGGGATCAGCCCCAGCATTTT
CASSQDMGDQPQHF
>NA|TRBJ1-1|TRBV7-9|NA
TGTGCCAGCAGCTTAGCGCTTGTGAACGCTGAAGCTTTCTTT
CASSLALVNAEAFF
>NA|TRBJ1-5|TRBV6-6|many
TGTGCTGGCGGGGGGATTAGCAATCAGCCCCAGCATTTT
CAGGGISNQPQHF
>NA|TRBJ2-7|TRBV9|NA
TGTGCCAGCAGCGCGGGTTGCGAGCAGTACTTC
CASSAGCEQYF
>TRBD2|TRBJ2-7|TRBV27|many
TGTGCCAGCAGGACGACGATTGCGGGAGGTCCGTACTTC
CASRTTIAGGPYF
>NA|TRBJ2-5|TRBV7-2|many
TGTGCCAGCAGCTTAGGATGGGGGGGCGGGGAGACCCAGTACTTC
CASSLGWGGGETQYF
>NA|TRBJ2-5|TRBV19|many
TGTGCCAGTAGTATTGGCGCGGTCAGGCAAGAGACCCAGTACTTC
CASSIGAVRQETQYF
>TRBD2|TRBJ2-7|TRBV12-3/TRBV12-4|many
TGTGCCAGCAGCCTGTCGGTATCCGCCGGGACTAGGTGGCACGAGCAGTACTTC
CASSLSVSAGTRWHEQYF
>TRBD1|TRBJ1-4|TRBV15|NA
TGTGCCACCAGCAGTTGGGACAGGGGGCACAGTAATGAAAAACTGTTTTTT
CATSSWDRGHSNEKLFF
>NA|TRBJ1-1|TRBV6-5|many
TGTGCCAGCAGTTACGGGACGACGGGCCTTGAAGCTTTCTTT
CASSYGTTGLEAFF
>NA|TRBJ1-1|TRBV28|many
TGTGCCAGCAGTTCTGTGGGGGCGCCGGTTGAAGCTTTCTTT
CASSSVGAPVEAFF
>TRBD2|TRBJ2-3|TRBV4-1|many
TGCGCCAGCAGCCATGGGGGGACTAGGGTTACAGATACGCAGTATTTT
CASSHGGTRVTDTQYF
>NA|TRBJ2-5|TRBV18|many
TGTGCCAGCTCGCCATCCAGAAGCAATCAAGAGACCCAGTACTTC
CASSPSRSNQETQYF
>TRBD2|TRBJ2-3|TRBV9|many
TGTGCCAGCAGCGTAGGCGGCGGGAGCGGTGATACGCAGTATTTT
CASSVGGGSGDTQYF
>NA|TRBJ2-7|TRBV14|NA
TGTGCCAGCAGCCAAACCAGAGGGGATAGGGGCTACGAGCAGTACTTC
CASSQTRGDRGYEQYF
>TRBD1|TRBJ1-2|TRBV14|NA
TGTGCCAGCAGCCAACGGGAGGTCAGGGGGCTTTATGGCTACACCTTC
CASSQREVRGLYGYTF
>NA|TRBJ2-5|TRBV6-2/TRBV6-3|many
TGTGCCAGCAGTTACCGGCAGGGAGAAGAGACCCAGTACTTC
CASSYRQGEETQYF
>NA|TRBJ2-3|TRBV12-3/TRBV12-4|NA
TGTGCCAGCCGATTACCGTCAGGGGATACGCAGTATTTT
CASRLPSGDTQYF
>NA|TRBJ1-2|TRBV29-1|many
TGCAGCGTTGAATCTCGACACTTTAACTATGGCTACACCTTC
CSVESRHFNYGYTF
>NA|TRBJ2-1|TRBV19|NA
TGTGCCAGTAGATCCGGGGTCAATGAGCAGTCCTTC
CASRSGVNEQSF
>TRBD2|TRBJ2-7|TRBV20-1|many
TGCAGTGCCCCCGGGAGGGCGGCCGAGCAGTACTTC
CSAPGRAAEQYF
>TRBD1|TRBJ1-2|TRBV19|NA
TGTGCCAGTAAGAGTTCCCAGGGGGCAAACTATGGCTACACCTTC
CASKSSQGANYGYTF
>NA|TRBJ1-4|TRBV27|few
TGTGCCAGCAGTTTGTCGTCGGCTGCAGCTAATGAAAAACTGTTTTTT
CASSLSSAAANEKLFF
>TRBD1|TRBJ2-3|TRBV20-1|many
TGCAGTGCTAGAGATGGGGACAGCCCCACAGATACGCAGTATTTT
CSARDGDSPTDTQYF
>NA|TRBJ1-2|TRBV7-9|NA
TGTGCCAGCAGACATACCGGGACACCTTATGGCTACACCTTC
CASRHTGTPYGYTF
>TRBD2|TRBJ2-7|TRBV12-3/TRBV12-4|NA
TGTGCCAGCAGCCCACTCGGACTAGCGTCTCCTTACGAGCAGTACTTC
CASSPLGLASPYEQYF
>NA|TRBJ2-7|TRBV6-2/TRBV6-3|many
TGTGCCAGCAGTTACTCGACTGACCGGGGATCCTACGAGCAGTACTTC
CASSYSTDRGSYEQYF
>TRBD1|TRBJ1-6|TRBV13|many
TGTGCCAGCAGCATGTCCCGGGACAGGGTTTCACCCCTCCACTTT
CASSMSRDRVSPLHF
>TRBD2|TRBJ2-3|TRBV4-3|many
TGCGCCAGCAGCCACGCGGGGGGCCGTGGGCAGTATTTT
CASSHAGGRGQYF
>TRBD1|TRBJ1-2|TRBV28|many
TGTGCCAGCAGTTTACGGACAGGGGTTTTCGACACTAACTATGGCTACACCTTC
CASSLRTGVFDTNYGYTF
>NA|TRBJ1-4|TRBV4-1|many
TGCGCCAGCAGCCATACTAATGAAAAACTGTTTTTT
CASSHTNEKLFF